The clone carrying this T cell receptor beta chain showed up just a few times. Its specificity is not known. In TCRdb, the reads were re-called with MiXCR into one record per CDR3 protein. In the table there are about 350,000 distinct CDR3 sequences, around a third of which are singletons. The sample belongs to a study of T cell repertoires in cytomegalovirus infection. At the level of the study: CMV epitopes that were recently identified and HLA-C-restricted were used alongside well-studied HLA-B-restricted ones. TCR beta signatures that were public indicated CMV infection and matching HLA type.

Study-wide results and caveats: The study identified carriers of CMV plus the relevant HLA from cumulative public TCR beta family frequency.

V lost 7 bases and J lost 3; bases outside the gene matches: 5. Per germline, CDR1 SQVTM and CDR2 ANQGSEA. This CDR3 is built from 14 residues. This TCR came from a human donor in good health (CMV status not recorded). Some clones in this sample may be carry-over from other donors' samples. The chain couples TRBV29-1 to TRBJ2-1, with 11 bases fitting TRBD2. The input for sequencing was cultured PBMCs, taken from culture after CMV antigen stimulation. Here the CDR3 reads CSGRTSGFYNEQFF. DNA for the CDR3: TGCAGCGGACGGACTAGCGGGTTCTACAATGAGCAGTTCTTC.